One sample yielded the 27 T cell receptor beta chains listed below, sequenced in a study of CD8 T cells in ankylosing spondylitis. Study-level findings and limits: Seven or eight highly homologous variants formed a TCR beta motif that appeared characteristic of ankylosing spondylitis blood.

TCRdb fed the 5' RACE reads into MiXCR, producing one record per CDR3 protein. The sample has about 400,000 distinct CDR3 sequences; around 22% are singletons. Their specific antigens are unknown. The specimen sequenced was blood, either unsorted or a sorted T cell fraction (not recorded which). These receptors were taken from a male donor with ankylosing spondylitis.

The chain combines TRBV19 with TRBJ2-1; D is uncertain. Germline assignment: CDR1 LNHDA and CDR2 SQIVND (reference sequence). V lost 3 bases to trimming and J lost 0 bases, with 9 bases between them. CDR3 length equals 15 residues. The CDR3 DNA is TGTGCCAGTAGTATTAGTGGGATCTCCTACAATGAGCAGTTCTTC. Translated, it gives CASSISGISYNEQFF. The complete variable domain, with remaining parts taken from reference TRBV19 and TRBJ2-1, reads DGGITQSPKYLFRKEGQNVTLSCEQNLNHDAMYWYRQDPGQGLRLIYYSQIVNDFQKGDIAEGYSVSREKKESFPLTVTSAQKNPTAFYLCASSISGISYNEQFFGPGTRLTVL.

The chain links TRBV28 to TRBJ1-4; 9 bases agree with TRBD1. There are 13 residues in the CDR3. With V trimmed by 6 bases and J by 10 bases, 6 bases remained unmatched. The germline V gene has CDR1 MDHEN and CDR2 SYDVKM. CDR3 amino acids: CASRTGGLLKLFF. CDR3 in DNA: TGTGCCAGCAGAACAGGGGGCCTCTTAAAACTGTTTTTT. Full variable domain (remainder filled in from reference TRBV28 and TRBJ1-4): DVKVTQSSRYLVKRTGEKVFLECVQDMDHENMFWYRQDPGLGLRLIYFSYDVKMKEKGDIPEGYSVSREKKERFSLILESASTNQTSMYLCASRTGGLLKLFFGSGTQLSVL.

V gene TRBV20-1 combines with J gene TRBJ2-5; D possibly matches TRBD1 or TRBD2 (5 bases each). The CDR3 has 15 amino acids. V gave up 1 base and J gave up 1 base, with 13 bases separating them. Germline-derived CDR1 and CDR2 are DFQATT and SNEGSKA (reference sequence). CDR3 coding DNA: TGCAGTGCTAGAGCTGATTGGGGGAGCCAAGAGACCCAGTACTTC. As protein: CSARADWGSQETQYF.

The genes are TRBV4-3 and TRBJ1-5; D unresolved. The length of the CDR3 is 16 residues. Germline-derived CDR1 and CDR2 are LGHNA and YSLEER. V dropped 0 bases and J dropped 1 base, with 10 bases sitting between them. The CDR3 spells CASSQDWLISNQPQHF. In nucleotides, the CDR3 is TGCGCCAGCAGCCAAGATTGGCTAATAAGCAATCAGCCCCAGCATTTT.

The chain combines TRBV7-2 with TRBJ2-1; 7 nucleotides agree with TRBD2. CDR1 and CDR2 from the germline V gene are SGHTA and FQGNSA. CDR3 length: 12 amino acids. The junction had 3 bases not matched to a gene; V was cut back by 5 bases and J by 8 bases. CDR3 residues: CASSPTSDEQFF. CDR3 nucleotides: TGTGCCAGCAGCCCAACTAGCGATGAGCAGTTCTTC.

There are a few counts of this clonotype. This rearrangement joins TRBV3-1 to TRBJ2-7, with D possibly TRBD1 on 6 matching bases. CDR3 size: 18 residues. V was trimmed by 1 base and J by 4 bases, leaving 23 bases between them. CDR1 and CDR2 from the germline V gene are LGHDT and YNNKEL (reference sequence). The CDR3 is CASSQVMHSRLGQYEQYF. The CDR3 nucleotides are TGTGCCAGCAGCCAAGTGATGCACAGCAGGTTGGGACAATACGAGCAGTACTTC.

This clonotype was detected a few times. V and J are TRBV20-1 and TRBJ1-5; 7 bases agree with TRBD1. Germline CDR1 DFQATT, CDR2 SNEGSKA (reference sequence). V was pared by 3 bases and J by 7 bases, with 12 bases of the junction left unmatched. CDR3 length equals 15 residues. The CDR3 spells CSASPRQGGRQPQHF. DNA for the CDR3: TGCAGTGCTAGCCCCCGACAGGGTGGGCGGCAGCCCCAGCATTTT.

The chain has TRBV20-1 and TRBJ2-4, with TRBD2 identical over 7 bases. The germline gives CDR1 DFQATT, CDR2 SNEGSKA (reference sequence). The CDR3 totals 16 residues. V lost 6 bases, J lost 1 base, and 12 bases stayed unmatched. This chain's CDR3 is CSASPPGGAAKNIQYF. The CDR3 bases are TGCAGTGCATCCCCGCCGGGGGGAGCGGCCAAAAACATTCAGTACTTC.

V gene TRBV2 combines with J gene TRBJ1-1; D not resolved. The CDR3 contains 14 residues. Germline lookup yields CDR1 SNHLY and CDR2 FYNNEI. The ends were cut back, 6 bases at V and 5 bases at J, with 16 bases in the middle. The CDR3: CASRMEQDATEAFF. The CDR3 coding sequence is TGTGCCAGCAGGATGGAGCAGGACGCGACTGAAGCTTTCTTT. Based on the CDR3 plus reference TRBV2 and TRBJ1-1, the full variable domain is EPEVTQTPSHQVTQMGQEVILRCVPISNHLYFYWYRQILGQKVEFLVSFYNNEISEKSEIFDDQFSVERPDGSNFTLKIRSTKLEDSAMYFCASRMEQDATEAFFGQGTRLTVV.

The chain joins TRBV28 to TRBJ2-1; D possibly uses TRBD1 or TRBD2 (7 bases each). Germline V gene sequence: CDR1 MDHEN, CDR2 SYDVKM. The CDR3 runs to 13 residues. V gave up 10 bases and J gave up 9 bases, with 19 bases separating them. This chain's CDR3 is CATQGGLLFEQFF. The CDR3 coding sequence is TGTGCCACCCAGGGGGGGCTCCTTTTTGAGCAGTTCTTC.

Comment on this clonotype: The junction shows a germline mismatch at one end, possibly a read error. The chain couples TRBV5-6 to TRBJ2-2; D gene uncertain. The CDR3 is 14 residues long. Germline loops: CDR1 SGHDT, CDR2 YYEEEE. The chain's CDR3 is CASSLVFASGELFF. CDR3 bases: TGTGCCAGCAGCCTGGTTTTTGCTTCCGGTGAGCTGTTTTTT. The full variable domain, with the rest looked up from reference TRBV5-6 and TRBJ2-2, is DAGVTQSPTHLIKTRGQQVTLRCSPKSGHDTVSWYQQALGQGPQFIFQYYEEEERQRGNFPDRFSGHQFPNYSSELNVNALLLGDSALYLCASSLVFASGELFFGEGSRLTVL.

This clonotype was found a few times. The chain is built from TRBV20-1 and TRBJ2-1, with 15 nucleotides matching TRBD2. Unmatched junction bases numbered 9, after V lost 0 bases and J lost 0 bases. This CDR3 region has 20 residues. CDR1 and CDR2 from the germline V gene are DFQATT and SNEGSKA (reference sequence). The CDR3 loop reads CSARDRTSGRAGSSYNEQFF. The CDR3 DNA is TGCAGTGCTAGAGACCGGACTAGCGGGAGGGCCGGGAGCTCCTACAATGAGCAGTTCTTC.

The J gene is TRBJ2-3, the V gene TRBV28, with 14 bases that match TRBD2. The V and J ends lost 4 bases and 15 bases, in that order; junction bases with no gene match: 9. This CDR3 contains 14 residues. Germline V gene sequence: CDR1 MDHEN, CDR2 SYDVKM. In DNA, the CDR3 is TGTGCCAGCAGTTCCGGGACTAGCGGGAGCGGGGCTTATTTT. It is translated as CASSSGTSGSGAYF.

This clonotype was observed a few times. CDR3 loop: CASSNSRTDTYRPANEQFF. The CDR3 DNA reads as TGTGCCAGCAGCAATAGCAGGACAGACACCTACCGGCCAGCTAATGAGCAGTTCTTC. The chain carries TRBV11-2 and TRBJ2-1, with D possibly TRBD1 on 6 matching bases. The germline gives CDR1 SGHAT, CDR2 FQNNGV. V was shortened by 5 bases and J by 7 bases, with 30 bases between the two germline ends. This CDR3 is built from 19 residues. The full variable domain, rest sourced from reference TRBV11-2 and TRBJ2-1, is EAGVAQSPRYKIIEKRQSVAFWCNPISGHATLYWYQQILGQGPKLLIQFQNNGVVDDSQLPKDRFSAERLKGVDSTLKIQPAKLEDSAVYLCASSNSRTDTYRPANEQFFGPGTRLTVL.

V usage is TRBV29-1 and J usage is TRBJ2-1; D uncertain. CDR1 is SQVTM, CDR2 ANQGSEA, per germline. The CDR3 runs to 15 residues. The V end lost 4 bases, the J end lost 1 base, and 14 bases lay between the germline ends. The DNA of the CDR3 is TGCAGCGTTGTCGCCACTCCGAGGTCCTACAATGAGCAGTTCTTC. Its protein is CSVVATPRSYNEQFF.

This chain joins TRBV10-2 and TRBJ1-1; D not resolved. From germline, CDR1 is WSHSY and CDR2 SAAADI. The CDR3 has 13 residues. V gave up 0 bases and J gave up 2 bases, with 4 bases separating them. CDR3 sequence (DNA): TGCGCCAGCAGTGAGTCAGTTAACACTGAAGCTTTCTTT. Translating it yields CASSESVNTEAFF.

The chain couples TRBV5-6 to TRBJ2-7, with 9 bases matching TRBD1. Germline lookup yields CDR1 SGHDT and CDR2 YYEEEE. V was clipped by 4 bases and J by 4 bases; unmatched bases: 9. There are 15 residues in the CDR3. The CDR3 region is CASSTGTGNLYEQYF. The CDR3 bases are TGTGCCAGCAGCACCGGGACAGGGAACTTGTACGAGCAGTACTTC.

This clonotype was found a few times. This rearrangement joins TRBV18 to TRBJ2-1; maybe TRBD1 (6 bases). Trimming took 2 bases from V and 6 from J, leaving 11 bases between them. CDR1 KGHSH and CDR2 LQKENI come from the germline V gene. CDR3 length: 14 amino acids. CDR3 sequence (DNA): TGTGCCAGCTCACCAGCCGGGACACCCAATGAGCAGTTCTTC. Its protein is CASSPAGTPNEQFF.

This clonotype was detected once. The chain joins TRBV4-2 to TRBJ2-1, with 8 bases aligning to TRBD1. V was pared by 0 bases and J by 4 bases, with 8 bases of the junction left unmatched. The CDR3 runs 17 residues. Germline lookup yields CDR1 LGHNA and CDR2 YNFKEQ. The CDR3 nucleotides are TGTGCCAGCAGCCAAGATCTTTCCACAGGGGGTTACAATGAGCAGTTCTTC. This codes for CASSQDLSTGGYNEQFF.

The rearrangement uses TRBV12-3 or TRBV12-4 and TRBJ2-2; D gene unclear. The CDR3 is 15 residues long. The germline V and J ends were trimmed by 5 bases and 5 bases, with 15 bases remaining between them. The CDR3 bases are TGTGCCAGCAGTCATACCTTACGGGTTACCGGGGAGCTGTTTTTT. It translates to CASSHTLRVTGELFF.

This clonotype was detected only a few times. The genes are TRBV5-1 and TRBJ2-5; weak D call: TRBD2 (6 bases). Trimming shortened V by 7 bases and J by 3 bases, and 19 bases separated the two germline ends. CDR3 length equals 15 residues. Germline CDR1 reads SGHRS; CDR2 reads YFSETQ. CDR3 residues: CASSEGGSTKETQYF. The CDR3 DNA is TGCGCCAGCTCTGAGGGAGGCTCCACAAAAGAGACCCAGTACTTC.

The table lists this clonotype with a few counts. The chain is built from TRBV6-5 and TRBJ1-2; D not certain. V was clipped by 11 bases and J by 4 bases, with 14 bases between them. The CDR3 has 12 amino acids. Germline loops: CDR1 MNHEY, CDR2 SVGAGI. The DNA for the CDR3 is TGTGCCCTGGGTCCGGGGAGCTATGGCTACACCTTC. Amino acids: CALGPGSYGYTF.

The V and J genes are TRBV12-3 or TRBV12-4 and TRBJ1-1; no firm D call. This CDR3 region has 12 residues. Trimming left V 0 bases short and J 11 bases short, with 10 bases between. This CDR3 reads CASSLAGLAAFF. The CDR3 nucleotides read TGTGCCAGCAGTTTAGCGGGGTTGGCGGCTTTCTTT.

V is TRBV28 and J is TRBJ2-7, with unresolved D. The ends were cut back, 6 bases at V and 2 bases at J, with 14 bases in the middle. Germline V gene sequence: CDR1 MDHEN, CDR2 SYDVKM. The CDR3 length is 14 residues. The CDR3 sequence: CASRKTTVTYEQYF. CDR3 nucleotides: TGTGCCAGCAGAAAAACGACGGTTACCTACGAGCAGTACTTC.

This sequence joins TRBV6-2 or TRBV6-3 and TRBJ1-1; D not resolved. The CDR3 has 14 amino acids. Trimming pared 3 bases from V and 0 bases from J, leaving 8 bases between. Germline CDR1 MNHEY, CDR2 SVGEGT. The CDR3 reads CASSYSLMNTEAFF. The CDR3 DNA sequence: TGTGCCAGCAGTTATAGCCTTATGAACACTGAAGCTTTCTTT.

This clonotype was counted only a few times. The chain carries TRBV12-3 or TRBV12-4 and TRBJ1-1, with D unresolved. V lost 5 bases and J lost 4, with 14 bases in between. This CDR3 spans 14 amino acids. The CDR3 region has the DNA TGTGCCAGCAGTCTCCTCCGTCAGGTCACTGAAGCTTTCTTT. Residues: CASSLLRQVTEAFF.

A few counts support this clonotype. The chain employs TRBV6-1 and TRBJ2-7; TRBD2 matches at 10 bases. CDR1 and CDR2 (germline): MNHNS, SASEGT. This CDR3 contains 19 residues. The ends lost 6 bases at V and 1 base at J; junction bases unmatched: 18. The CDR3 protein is CASSSTTRDLAGESYEQYF. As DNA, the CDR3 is TGTGCCAGCAGCTCGACGACCAGAGACCTAGCGGGAGAATCCTACGAGCAGTACTTC.